This TCR beta chain appears in the sequencing data of a study of PD-1 blockade in classical Hodgkin lymphoma. Regarding the study as a whole: A significant rise in TCR diversity by C4D1 was seen for CD4+ but not CD8+ cells.

CDR1 is LGHNA and CDR2 is YNFKEQ in the germline V gene. The CDR3 length is 18 residues. V was shortened by 10 bases and J by 4 bases, with 32 bases between the two germline ends. This clone was seen a single time. As yet, its antigen is unknown. Relapse after autologous stem cell transplantation occurred in every patient, and brentuximab vedotin exposure varied. The repertoire was sequenced with immunoSEQ multiplex PCR; TCRdb's copy has only in-frame clones and lacks some. The sample carries about 37,000 clones, more than 65% recorded once. The sequenced sample was peripheral blood mononuclear cells (PBMCs), obtained before the second cycle of nivolumab. The TCR comes from a human donor with classical Hodgkin lymphoma. The chain joins TRBV4-2 to TRBJ2-7; D perhaps matches TRBD2 (5 bases). CDR3 sequence (DNA): TGTGCCACGAGCGGTTCGGCAGAAAGCCACTTGGAACGTTACGAGCAGTACTTC. The encoded protein is CATSGSAESHLERYEQYF.